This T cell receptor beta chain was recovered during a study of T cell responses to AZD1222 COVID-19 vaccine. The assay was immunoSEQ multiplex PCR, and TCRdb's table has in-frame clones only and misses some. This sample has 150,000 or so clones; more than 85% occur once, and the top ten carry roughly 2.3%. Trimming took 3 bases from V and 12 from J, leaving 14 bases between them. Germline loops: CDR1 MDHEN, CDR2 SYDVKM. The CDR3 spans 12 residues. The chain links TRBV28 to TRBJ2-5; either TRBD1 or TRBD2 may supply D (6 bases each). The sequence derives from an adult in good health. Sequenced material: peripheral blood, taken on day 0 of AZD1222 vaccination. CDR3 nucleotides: TGTGCCAGCAGTTTTTCGGGGGCCGTCAAGTACTTC. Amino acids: CASSFSGAVKYF.